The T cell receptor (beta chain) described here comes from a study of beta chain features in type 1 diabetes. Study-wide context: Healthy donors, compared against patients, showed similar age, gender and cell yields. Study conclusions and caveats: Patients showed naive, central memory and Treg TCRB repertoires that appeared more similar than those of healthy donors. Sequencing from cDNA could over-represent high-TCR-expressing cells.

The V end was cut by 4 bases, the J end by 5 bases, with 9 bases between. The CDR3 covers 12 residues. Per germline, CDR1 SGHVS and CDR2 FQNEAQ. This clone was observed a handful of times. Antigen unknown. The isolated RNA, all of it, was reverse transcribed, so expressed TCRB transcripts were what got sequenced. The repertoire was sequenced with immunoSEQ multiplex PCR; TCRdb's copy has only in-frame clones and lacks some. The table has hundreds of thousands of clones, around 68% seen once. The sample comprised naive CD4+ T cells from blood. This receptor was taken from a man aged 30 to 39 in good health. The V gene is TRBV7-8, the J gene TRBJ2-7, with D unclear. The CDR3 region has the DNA TGTGCCAGCAGCTCGAGAGGTGACGAGCAGTACTTC. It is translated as CASSSRGDEQYF. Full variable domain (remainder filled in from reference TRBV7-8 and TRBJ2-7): GAGVSQSPRYKVAKRGQDVALRCDPISGHVSLFWYQQALGQGPEFLTYFQNEAQLDKSGLPSDRFFAERPEGSVSTLKIQRTQQEDSAVYLCASSSRGDEQYFGPGTRLTVT.